Detailed here is one T cell receptor (beta chain). This clonotype was seen more than once but under ten times. The antigen it binds to is not known. The input lacks base qualities; no much larger clone sits a single base away. CD4+ T cells collected through bronchoalveolar lavage were the source used for profiling TCR repertoires. TCRdb lists the instrument as Illumina MiSeq. The public reads were reprocessed in TCRdb via fastp at Q25 and MiXCR, keeping in-frame beta chains. Every CDR3 protein is listed once, alongside the most common genes and DNA of its rows. The sample table contains under 25,000 distinct CDR3 sequences; only one count was recorded for approximately 22% of them. The top ten constitute approximately 0.78% of the sample. This sample stems from a study of lung T cells in sarcoidosis with Löfgren's syndrome (dated by TCRdb to the late 2010s). Notes on the research overall: Sarcoidosis was characterized as a granulomatous disease that is mostly pulmonary, in which CD4+ T cells accumulate in bronchoalveolar lavage fluid. The repertoire analyses were focused on Lofgren's syndrome patients. Study-level results and caveats: When alphabeta pairing was analyzed, TRAV12-1 tended to pair preferentially with TRBV2, and the resulting paired TCRs displayed CDR3 homology. Recognition of a sarcoidosis-associated antigen was only suggested, and the antigen itself remained putative and was not identified. Multiple Lofgren's syndrome patients were reported to share TRAV12-1 and TRBV2 CDR3 motifs, a finding that suggests public CD4+ TCR repertoires. In Lofgren's syndrome patients, relative to control subjects, TRAV12-1 and TRBV2 were reported to be the most expanded V gene segments.

V loses 0 bases of germline sequence and J loses 3 bases, and the interval between the two ends is 15 bases. The CDR3 sequence holds 16 residues, the cysteine and phenylalanine included. CDR3 DNA only is kept here, 48 bases in frame from base 1. The germline V gene yields ENHRY for CDR1 and SYGVKD for CDR2. This clonotype was obtained from a human donor with sarcoidosis (Löfgren's syndrome or another form), or a control subject (not recorded which). Sequencing input: CD4+ T cells from bronchoalveolar lavage. The chain links TRBV10-3 with TRBJ2-7; a tentative D call is TRBD1 (6 bases match). CDR3 region: CAISESRARGNYEQYF. The nucleotide sequence is TGTGCCATCAGTGAGTCGCGCGCGAGGGGGAACTACGAGCAGTACTTC.